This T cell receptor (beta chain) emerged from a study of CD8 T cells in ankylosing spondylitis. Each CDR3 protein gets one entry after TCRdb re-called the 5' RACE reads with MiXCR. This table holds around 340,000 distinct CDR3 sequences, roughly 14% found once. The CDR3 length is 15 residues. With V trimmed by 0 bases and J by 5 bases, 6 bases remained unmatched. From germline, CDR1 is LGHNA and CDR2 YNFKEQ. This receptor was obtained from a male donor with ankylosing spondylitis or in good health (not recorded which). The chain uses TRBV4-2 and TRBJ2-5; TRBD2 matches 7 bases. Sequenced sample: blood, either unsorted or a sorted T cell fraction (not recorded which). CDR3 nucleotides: TGTGCCAGCAGCCAAGATGATCGACTAGCTGAGACCCAGTACTTC. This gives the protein CASSQDDRLAETQYF.